One TCR beta chain is described in this entry. No antigen is known for it. No much larger clone exists at a distance of one base, and base qualities are not known. To prepare the library, the immunoSEQ multiplex PCR assay was applied. The table was pulled from immuneACCESS by TCRdb, which kept in-frame rearrangements only. Such tables lose some clones; where checked, under half of the loss comes from unresolved V genes, and the rest has no known cause. For this sample there are roughly 11,000 clones; around 80% appear just once. The ten largest make up approximately 2% of the sample. The data originate from a study of chemoradiotherapy in HPV16-positive cancers (dated by TCRdb to 2022 to 2024). About the full investigation: Functional T-cell assays on cells from two HPV16-positive patients defined candidate HPV-specific T-cell clones and common TCR motifs. The study asked whether T-cell immunity to the HPV oncoproteins E6 and E7 changes during chemoradiotherapy and whether this immunity affects survival. Next, the candidate HPV-specific TCRs and motifs were followed in TCR repertoires from around 90 patients with HPV-related cancers. The full study reports these points: Only a couple of HPV16-positive patients were used to derive the functional definition of HPV-specific T cells, and the survival association was reported for HPV16-positive patients. Expansion of candidate HPV-specific clones and E7-related TCR motifs was observed in the tumor microenvironment during treatment, whereas no such expansion was observed for non-HPV-specific T cells. Improved recurrence-free survival in HPV16-positive patients was associated with expansion of HPV-responsive T cells during chemoradiotherapy.

V and J are truncated by 4 bases and 3 bases respectively, leaving an intervening sequence of 9 bases. There are 13 amino acids in the CDR3, from cysteine to phenylalanine inclusive. Only the CDR3 region is kept as DNA, spanning 39 bases read in frame from base 1. From a lookup of the germline V gene, CDR1 and CDR2 are SGHNT and YENEEA. Repertoires were sampled repeatedly over the course of chemoradiotherapy so that clonal expansion in the tumor microenvironment could be followed. The chain couples TRBV11-3 to TRBJ2-5, with the D gene uncertain. Specimen collection occurred from a patient who underwent chemoradiotherapy. This TCR derives from a human donor with HPV-associated anogenital cancer. The bases are TGTGCCAGCAGCTATAGTAGGGAAGAGACCCAGTACTTC. Its protein is CASSYSREETQYF. Here the CDR3 is joined to the reference TRBV11-3 and TRBJ2-5 genes, and the full variable domain is: EAGVVQSPRYKIIEKKQPVAFWCNPISGHNTLYWYLQNLGQGPELLIRYENEEAVDDSQLPKDRFSAERLKGVDSTLKIQPAELGDSAVYLCASSYSREETQYFGPGTRLLVL.